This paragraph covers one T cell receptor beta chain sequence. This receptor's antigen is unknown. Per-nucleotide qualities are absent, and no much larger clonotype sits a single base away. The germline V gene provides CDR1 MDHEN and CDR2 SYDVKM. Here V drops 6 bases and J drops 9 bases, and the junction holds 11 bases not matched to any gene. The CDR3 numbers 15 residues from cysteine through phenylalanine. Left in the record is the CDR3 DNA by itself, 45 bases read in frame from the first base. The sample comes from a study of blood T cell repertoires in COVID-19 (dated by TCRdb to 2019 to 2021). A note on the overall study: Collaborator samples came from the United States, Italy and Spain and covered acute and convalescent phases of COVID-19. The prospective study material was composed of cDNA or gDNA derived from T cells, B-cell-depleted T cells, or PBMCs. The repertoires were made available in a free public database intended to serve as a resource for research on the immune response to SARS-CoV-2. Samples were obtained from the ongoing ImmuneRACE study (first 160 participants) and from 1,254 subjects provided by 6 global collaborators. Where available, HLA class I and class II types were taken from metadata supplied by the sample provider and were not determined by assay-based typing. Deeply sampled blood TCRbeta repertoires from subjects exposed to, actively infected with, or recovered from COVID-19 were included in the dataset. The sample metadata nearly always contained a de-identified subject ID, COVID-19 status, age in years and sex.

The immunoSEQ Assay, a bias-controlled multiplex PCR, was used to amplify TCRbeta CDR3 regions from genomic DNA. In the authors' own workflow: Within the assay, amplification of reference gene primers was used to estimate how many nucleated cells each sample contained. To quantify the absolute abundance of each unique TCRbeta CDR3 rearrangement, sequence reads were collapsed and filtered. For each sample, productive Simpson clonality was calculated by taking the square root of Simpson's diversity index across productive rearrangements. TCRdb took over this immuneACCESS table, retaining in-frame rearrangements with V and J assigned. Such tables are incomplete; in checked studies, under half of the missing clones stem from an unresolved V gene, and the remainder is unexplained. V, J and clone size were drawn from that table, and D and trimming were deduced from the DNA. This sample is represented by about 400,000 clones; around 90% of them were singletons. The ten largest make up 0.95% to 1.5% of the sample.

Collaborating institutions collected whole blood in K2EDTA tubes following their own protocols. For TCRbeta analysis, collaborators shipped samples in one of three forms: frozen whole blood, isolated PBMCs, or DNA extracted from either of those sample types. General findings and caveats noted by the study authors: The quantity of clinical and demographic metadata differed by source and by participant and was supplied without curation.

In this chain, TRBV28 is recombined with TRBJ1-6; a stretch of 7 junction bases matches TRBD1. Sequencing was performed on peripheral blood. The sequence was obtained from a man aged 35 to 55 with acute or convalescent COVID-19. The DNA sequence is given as TGTGCCAGCAGCCCCTGGACAGGCCAGCCTTCACCCCTCCACTTT. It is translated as CASSPWTGQPSPLHF.